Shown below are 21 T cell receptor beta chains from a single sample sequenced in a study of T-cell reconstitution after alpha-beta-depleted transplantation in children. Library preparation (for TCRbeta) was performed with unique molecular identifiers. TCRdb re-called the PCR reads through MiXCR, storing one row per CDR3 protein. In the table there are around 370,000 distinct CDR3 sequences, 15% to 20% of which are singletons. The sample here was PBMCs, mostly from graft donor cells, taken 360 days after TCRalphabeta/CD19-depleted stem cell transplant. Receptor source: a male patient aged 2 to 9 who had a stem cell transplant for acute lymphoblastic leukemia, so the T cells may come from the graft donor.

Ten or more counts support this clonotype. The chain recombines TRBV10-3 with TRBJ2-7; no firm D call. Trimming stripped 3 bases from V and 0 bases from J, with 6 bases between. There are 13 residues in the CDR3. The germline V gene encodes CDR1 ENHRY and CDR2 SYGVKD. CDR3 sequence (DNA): TGTGCCATCAGTGACGGCAGCTCCTACGAGCAGTACTTC. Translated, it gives CAISDGSSYEQYF.

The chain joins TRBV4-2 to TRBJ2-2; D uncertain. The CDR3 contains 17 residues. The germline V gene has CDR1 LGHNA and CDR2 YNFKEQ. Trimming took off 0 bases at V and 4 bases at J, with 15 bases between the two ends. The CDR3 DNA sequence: TGTGCCAGCAGCCAAGACGTGCGACACCCGTCCACCGGGGAGCTGTTTTTT. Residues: CASSQDVRHPSTGELFF.

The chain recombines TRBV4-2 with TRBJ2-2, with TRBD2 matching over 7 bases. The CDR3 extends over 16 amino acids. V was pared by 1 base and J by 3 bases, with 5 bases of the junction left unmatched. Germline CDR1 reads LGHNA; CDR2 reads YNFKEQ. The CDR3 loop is CASSQVGLPHTGELFF. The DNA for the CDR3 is TGTGCCAGCAGCCAAGTGGGACTACCCCACACCGGGGAGCTGTTTTTT.

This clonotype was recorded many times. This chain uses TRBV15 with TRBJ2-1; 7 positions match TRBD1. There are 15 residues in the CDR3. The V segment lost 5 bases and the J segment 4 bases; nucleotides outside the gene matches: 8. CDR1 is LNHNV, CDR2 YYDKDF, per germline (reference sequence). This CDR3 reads CATSSGDSAYNEQFF. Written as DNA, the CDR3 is TGTGCCACCAGCTCCGGGGACAGTGCTTACAATGAGCAGTTCTTC.

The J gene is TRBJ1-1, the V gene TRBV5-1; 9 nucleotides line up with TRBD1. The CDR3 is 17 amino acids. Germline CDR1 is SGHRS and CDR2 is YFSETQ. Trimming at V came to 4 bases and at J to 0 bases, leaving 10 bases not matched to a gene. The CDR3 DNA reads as TGCGCCAGCAGCCCCCAGCCGACAGGGGGGATGAACACTGAAGCTTTCTTT. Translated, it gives CASSPQPTGGMNTEAFF. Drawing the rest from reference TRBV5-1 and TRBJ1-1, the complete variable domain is KAGVTQTPRYLIKTRGQQVTLSCSPISGHRSVSWYQQTPGQGLQFLFEYFSETQRNKGNFPGRFSGRQFSNSRSEMNVSTLELGDSALYLCASSPQPTGGMNTEAFFGQGTRLTVV.

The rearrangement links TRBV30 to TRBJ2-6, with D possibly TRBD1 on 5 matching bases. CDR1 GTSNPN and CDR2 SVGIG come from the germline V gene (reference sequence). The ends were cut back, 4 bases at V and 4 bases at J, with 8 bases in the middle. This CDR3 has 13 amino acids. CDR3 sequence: CAWKGAGANVLTF. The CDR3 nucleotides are TGTGCCTGGAAAGGGGCCGGGGCCAACGTCCTGACTTTC.

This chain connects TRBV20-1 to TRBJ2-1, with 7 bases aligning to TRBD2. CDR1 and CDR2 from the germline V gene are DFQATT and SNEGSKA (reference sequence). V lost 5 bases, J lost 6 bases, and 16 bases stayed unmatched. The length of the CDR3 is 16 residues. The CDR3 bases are TGCAGTGCTTGGGGGGGTTGGACTAAGGTCCTCAATGAGCAGTTCTTC. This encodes CSAWGGWTKVLNEQFF.

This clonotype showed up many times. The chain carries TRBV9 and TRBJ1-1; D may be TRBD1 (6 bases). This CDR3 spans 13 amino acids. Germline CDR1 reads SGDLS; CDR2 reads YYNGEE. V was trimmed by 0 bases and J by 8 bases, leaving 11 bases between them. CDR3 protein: CASSVDGTLEAFF. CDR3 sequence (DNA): TGTGCCAGCAGCGTAGACGGGACATTAGAAGCTTTCTTT.

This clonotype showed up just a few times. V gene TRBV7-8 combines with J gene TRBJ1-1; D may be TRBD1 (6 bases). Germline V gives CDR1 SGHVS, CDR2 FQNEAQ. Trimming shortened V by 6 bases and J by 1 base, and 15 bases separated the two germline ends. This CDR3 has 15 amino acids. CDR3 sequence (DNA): TGTGCCAGCAGATCAAGCAGGGGACAGAACACTGAAGCTTTCTTT. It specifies CASRSSRGQNTEAFF.

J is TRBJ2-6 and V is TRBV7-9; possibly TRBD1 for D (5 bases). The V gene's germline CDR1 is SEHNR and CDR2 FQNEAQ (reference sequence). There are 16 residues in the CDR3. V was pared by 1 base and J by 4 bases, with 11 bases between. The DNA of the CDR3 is TGTGCCAGCAGCTTAGGTCAGGGTTCAGGGGCCAACGTCCTGACTTTC. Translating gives CASSLGQGSGANVLTF.

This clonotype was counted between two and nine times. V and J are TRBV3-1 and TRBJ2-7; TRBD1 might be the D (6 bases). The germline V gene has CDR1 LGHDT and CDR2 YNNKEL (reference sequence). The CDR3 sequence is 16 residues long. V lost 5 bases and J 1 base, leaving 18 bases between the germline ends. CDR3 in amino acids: CASSYHGQRRSYEQYF. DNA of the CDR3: TGTGCCAGCAGCTACCACGGACAGCGACGGTCCTACGAGCAGTACTTC.

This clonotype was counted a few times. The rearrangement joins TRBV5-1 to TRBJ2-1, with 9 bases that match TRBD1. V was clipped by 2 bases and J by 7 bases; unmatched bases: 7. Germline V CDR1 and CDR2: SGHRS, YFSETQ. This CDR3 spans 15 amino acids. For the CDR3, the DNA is TGCGCCAGCAGCTTAGGACGGACAGGGGCGAATGAGCAGTTCTTC. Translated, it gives CASSLGRTGANEQFF.

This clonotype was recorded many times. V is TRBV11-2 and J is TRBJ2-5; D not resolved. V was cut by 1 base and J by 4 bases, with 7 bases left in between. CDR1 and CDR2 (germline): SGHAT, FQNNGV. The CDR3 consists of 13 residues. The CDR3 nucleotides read TGTGCCAGCAGCTTAGGGCCGGGAGAGACCCAGTACTTC. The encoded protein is CASSLGPGETQYF.

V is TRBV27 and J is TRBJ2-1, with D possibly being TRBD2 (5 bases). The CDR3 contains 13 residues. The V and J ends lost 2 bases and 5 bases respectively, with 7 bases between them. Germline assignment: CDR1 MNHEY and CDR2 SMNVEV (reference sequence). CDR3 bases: TGTGCCAGCAGTTTACAACTAGACAATGAGCAGTTCTTC. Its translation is CASSLQLDNEQFF.

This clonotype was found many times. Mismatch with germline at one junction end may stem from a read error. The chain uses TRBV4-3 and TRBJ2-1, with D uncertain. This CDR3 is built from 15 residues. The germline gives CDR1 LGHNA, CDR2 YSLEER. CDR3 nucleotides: TGCGTCAGCAGCCAAGATACTCGACTTTACAATGAGCAGTTCTTC. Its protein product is CVSSQDTRLYNEQFF.

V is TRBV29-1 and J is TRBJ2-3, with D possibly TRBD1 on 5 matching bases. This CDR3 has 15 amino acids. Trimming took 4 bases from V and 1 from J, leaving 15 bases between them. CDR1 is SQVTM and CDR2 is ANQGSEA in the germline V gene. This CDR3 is CSVAGPRAGTDTQYF. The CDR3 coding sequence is TGCAGCGTTGCCGGGCCCAGGGCTGGCACAGATACGCAGTATTTT.

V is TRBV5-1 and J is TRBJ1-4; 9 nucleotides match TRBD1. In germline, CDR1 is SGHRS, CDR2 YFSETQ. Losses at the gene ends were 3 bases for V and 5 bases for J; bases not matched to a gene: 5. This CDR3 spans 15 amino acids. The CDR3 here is CASSSLGTGNEKLFF. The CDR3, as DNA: TGCGCCAGCAGCTCTCTCGGGACAGGGAATGAAAAACTGTTTTTT.

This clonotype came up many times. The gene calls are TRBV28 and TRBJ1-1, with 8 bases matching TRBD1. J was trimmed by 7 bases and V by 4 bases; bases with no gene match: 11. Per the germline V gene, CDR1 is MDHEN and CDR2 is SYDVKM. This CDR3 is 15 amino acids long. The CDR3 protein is CASSYRTGRGGEAFF. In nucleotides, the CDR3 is TGTGCCAGCAGTTATAGGACAGGGAGAGGTGGTGAAGCTTTCTTT.

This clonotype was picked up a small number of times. CDR3 in DNA: TGTGCCAGCTCAGCGGACAGGGGCACAGATACGCAGTATTTT. Its protein product is CASSADRGTDTQYF. The rearrangement uses TRBV18 and TRBJ2-3; 8 positions match TRBD1. V gave up 5 bases and J gave up 1 base; unmatched junction bases: 2. Germline CDR1 and CDR2: KGHSH and LQKENI. The CDR3 sequence is 14 residues long.

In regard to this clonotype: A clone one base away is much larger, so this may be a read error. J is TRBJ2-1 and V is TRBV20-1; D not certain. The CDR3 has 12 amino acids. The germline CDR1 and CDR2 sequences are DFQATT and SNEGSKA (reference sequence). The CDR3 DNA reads TGCAGTGATAGAGTAGCCTACAATGAGCAGTTCTTC. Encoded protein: CSDRVAYNEQFF.

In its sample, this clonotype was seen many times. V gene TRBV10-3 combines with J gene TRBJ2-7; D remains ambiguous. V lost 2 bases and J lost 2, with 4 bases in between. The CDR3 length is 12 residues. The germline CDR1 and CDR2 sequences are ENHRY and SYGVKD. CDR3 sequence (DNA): TGTGCCATCAGTGAGGGCGCCTACGAGCAGTACTTC. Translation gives CAISEGAYEQYF.